These T cell receptor beta chains were read from a single sample in a study of early T cells in non-severe SARS-CoV-2 infection. TCRdb re-derived calls from the 5' RACE reads in MiXCR, one entry per CDR3 protein. The data show tens of thousands of distinct CDR3 sequences, about 10% seen once. This sample comprised whole blood, obtained at baseline. These receptors originate from an adult who was a healthcare worker with PCR-confirmed SARS-CoV-2 infection or an uninfected control (not recorded which). Both conserved end residues are part of each CDR3. Each record gives: V gene, J gene, D gene, clone size, CDR3 protein, CDR3 DNA. The D gene is left open where the match is weak. The listing skips clone size in some rows; elsewhere it reads once, few, many or a size class.

V: TRBV4-1; J: TRBJ2-5; D: .; size: many; CDR3: CASSQVRDQETQYF; DNA: TGCGCCAGCAGCCAAGTTCGGGATCAAGAGACCCAGTACTTC
V: TRBV5-4; J: TRBJ2-2; D: .; size: few; CDR3: CASSLPGTAVGGELFF; DNA: TGTGCCAGCAGCTTGCCCGGGACCGCGGTAGGCGGGGAGCTGTTTTTT
V: TRBV6-6; J: TRBJ2-1; D: TRBD2; size: many; CDR3: CASSEKRSGRASNEQFF; DNA: TGTGCCAGCAGTGAGAAAAGGAGCGGGAGGGCCAGCAATGAGCAGTTCTTC
V: TRBV24-1; J: TRBJ2-2; D: TRBD2; size: .; CDR3: CATSALSGTSDDTGELFF; DNA: TGTGCCACCAGTGCCCTGTCCGGGACTAGCGACGACACCGGGGAGCTGTTTTTT
V: TRBV30; J: TRBJ2-1; D: .; size: many; CDR3: CAWNGGITANEQFF; DNA: TGTGCCTGGAACGGAGGGATAACCGCCAATGAGCAGTTCTTC
V: TRBV7-8; J: TRBJ1-4; D: .; size: few; CDR3: CASSIGAGKLFF; DNA: TGTGCCAGCAGCATCGGGGCAGGAAAACTGTTTTTT
V: TRBV12-3/TRBV12-4; J: TRBJ2-2; D: .; size: many; CDR3: CASKDGELFF; DNA: TGTGCCAGCAAGGACGGGGAGCTGTTTTTT
V: TRBV20-1; J: TRBJ1-2; D: .; size: .; CDR3: CSARLELQRYGYTF; DNA: TGCAGTGCTAGACTAGAATTGCAACGGTATGGCTACACCTTC
V: TRBV20-1; J: TRBJ2-1; D: TRBD2; size: .; CDR3: CSARQTSGSDEQFF; DNA: TGCAGTGCTAGGCAGACTAGCGGGAGTGATGAGCAGTTCTTC
V: TRBV7-8; J: TRBJ2-3; D: .; size: many; CDR3: CASSLVLGYTDTQYF; DNA: TGTGCCAGCAGCTTAGTTCTAGGTTACACAGATACGCAGTATTTT
V: TRBV2; J: TRBJ2-3; D: .; size: .; CDR3: CASSDGNTDTQYF; DNA: TGTGCCAGCAGTGATGGTAACACAGATACGCAGTATTTT
V: TRBV5-1; J: TRBJ1-4; D: .; size: .; CDR3: CASSLTGRQGVEKLFF; DNA: TGCGCCAGCAGCTTGACCGGTCGGCAGGGAGTTGAAAAACTGTTTTTT
V: TRBV6-2/TRBV6-3; J: TRBJ1-1; D: .; size: many; CDR3: CASSYKQGYADTEAFF; DNA: TGTGCCAGCAGTTACAAACAGGGTTATGCTGACACTGAAGCTTTCTTT
V: TRBV9; J: TRBJ2-5; D: .; size: .; CDR3: CASSVAREETQYF; DNA: TGTGCCAGCAGCGTTGCGAGAGAAGAGACCCAGTACTTC
V: TRBV27; J: TRBJ1-1; D: TRBD1; size: few; CDR3: CASSSTGDANTEAFF; DNA: TGTGCCAGCAGTTCGACAGGGGACGCGAACACTGAAGCTTTCTTT
V: TRBV5-1; J: TRBJ1-2; D: .; size: .; CDR3: CASSLMGANYGYTF; DNA: TGCGCCAGCAGCTTGATGGGGGCGAACTATGGCTACACCTTC
V: TRBV30; J: TRBJ2-2; D: TRBD1; size: .; CDR3: CAWSRTGEHTGELFF; DNA: TGTGCCTGGAGTCGGACAGGGGAACACACCGGGGAGCTGTTTTTT
V: TRBV5-1; J: TRBJ1-3; D: .; size: .; CDR3: CASSLSTGNTIYF; DNA: TGCGCCAGCAGCTTGAGTACTGGAAACACCATATATTTT
V: TRBV6-6; J: TRBJ2-7; D: .; size: many; CDR3: CASSYSGGEQYF; DNA: TGTGCCAGCAGTTACTCGGGGGGCGAGCAGTACTTC
V: TRBV20-1; J: TRBJ2-5; D: TRBD2; size: .; CDR3: CSARLAGGPRQETQYF; DNA: TGCAGTGCACGACTAGCGGGAGGGCCGAGGCAAGAGACCCAGTACTTC
V: TRBV27; J: TRBJ2-7; D: .; size: many; CDR3: CASSLFPGAYEQYF; DNA: TGTGCCAGCAGTTTATTTCCAGGGGCCTACGAGCAGTACTTC
V: TRBV27; J: TRBJ2-7; D: .; size: many; CDR3: CASSLSGSPSYEQYF; DNA: TGTGCCAGCAGTTTATCGGGCTCCCCCTCCTACGAGCAGTACTTC
V: TRBV7-8; J: TRBJ2-1; D: .; size: few; CDR3: CASELWENNEQFF; DNA: TGTGCCAGTGAGCTGTGGGAGAACAATGAGCAGTTCTTC
V: TRBV12-3/TRBV12-4; J: TRBJ2-1; D: TRBD2; size: many; CDR3: CASRGTSGLKQFF; DNA: TGTGCCAGCAGAGGGACTAGCGGTTTAAAGCAGTTCTTC
V: TRBV5-1; J: TRBJ2-6; D: TRBD2; size: many; CDR3: CASSLGDLAGAQTRAGANVLTF; DNA: TGCGCCAGCAGCTTGGGGGACCTAGCGGGAGCTCAAACCCGGGCTGGGGCCAACGTCCTGACTTTC
V: TRBV7-9; J: TRBJ2-2; D: .; size: few; CDR3: CASSRPQESVNTGELFF; DNA: TGTGCCAGCAGCCGACCCCAGGAGTCTGTGAACACCGGGGAGCTGTTTTTT
V: TRBV5-6; J: TRBJ2-1; D: TRBD2; size: many; CDR3: CASSSPGLAGGSSYNEQFF; DNA: TGTGCCAGCAGCTCTCCGGGACTAGCGGGAGGAAGCTCCTACAATGAGCAGTTCTTC
V: TRBV12-3/TRBV12-4; J: TRBJ2-5; D: TRBD1; size: few; CDR3: CASSTGGRQETQYF; DNA: TGTGCCAGCAGTACAGGGGGTCGGCAAGAGACCCAGTACTTC
V: TRBV2; J: TRBJ2-6; D: .; size: many; CDR3: CASIRTPGTGANVLTF; DNA: TGTGCCAGCATTCGGACACCAGGGACTGGGGCCAACGTCCTGACTTTC
V: TRBV20-1; J: TRBJ2-5; D: .; size: .; CDR3: CSARPNGQETQYF; DNA: TGCAGTGCAAGGCCCAACGGCCAAGAGACCCAGTACTTC
V: TRBV20-1; J: TRBJ2-3; D: .; size: .; CDR3: CSARGASAERPFSTDTQYF; DNA: TGCAGTGCTAGGGGGGCTTCCGCGGAGCGACCCTTTAGCACAGATACGCAGTATTTT
V: TRBV12-3/TRBV12-4; J: TRBJ2-3; D: .; size: .; CDR3: CASSMNSYGDTQYF; DNA: TGTGCCAGCAGTATGAACTCTTATGGAGATACGCAGTATTTT
V: TRBV7-2; J: TRBJ1-1; D: .; size: many; CDR3: CASSLEGPGRTEAFF; DNA: TGTGCCAGCAGCTTAGAGGGACCAGGGAGAACTGAAGCTTTCTTT
V: TRBV7-2; J: TRBJ2-3; D: .; size: many; CDR3: CASSFGGATDTQYF; DNA: TGTGCCAGCAGCTTCGGCGGGGCCACAGATACGCAGTATTTT
V: TRBV20-1; J: TRBJ1-5; D: TRBD1; size: few; CDR3: CSAADRGHPQHF; DNA: TGCAGTGCTGCGGACAGGGGTCACCCCCAGCATTTT
V: TRBV6-1; J: TRBJ2-7; D: .; size: .; CDR3: CASSDGGSIYEQYF; DNA: TGTGCCAGCAGTGACGGTGGGTCCATCTACGAGCAGTACTTC
V: TRBV10-3; J: TRBJ2-7; D: .; size: .; CDR3: CAIRGRDSDEQYF; DNA: TGTGCCATCAGGGGAAGGGATAGCGACGAGCAGTACTTC
V: TRBV7-2; J: TRBJ2-7; D: .; size: .; CDR3: CASGVAYEQYF; DNA: TGTGCCTCGGGGGTTGCCTACGAGCAGTACTTC
V: TRBV12-5; J: TRBJ2-3; D: .; size: .; CDR3: CASGLDVSTDTQYF; DNA: TGTGCTAGTGGTTTGGACGTAAGCACAGATACGCAGTATTTT
V: TRBV20-1; J: TRBJ1-5; D: .; size: few; CDR3: CSARAAGYDQPQHF; DNA: TGCAGTGCCCGCGCCGCAGGGTATGACCAGCCCCAGCATTTT
V: TRBV2; J: TRBJ2-3; D: .; size: .; CDR3: CASTGGKGTDTQYF; DNA: TGTGCCAGCACCGGCGGGAAAGGCACAGATACGCAGTATTTT